A selection of T cell receptor beta chains follows, all from one sample in a study of blood T cells in healthy people across ages. TCRdb re-called the 5' RACE reads with MiXCR, one entry per CDR3 protein. The table lists about 830,000 distinct CDR3 sequences, 62% of them singletons. Input material: blood. Receptors originate from a man aged 25-40 years in good health. Both conserved end residues are part of each CDR3. The order of the fields is V gene, D gene, CDR3 length, clone size, J gene, CDR3 DNA, CDR3 protein. D genes are given only for firm matches. Size is stated for part of the rows, as once, few or many counts, or as a class when the clone is expanded.

V gene: TRBV4-3
D gene: TRBD2
CDR3 length: 17
clone size: -
J gene: TRBJ2-5
CDR3 DNA: TGCGCCAGCAGCCAAGATGTGAGCGGGGGGTACCAAGAGACCCAGTACTTC
CDR3 protein: CASSQDVSGGYQETQYF

V gene: TRBV5-1
D gene: -
CDR3 length: 16
clone size: once
J gene: TRBJ1-6
CDR3 DNA: TGCGCCAGCAGCCCACAGCCCAGGGAAGGAGGATCACCCCTCCACTTT
CDR3 protein: CASSPQPREGGSPLHF

V gene: TRBV18
D gene: -
CDR3 length: 13
clone size: -
J gene: TRBJ1-6
CDR3 DNA: TGTGCCAGCTCGACGGACACCAGTTCACCCCTCCACTTT
CDR3 protein: CASSTDTSSPLHF

V gene: TRBV4-1
D gene: -
CDR3 length: 12
clone size: -
J gene: TRBJ2-7
CDR3 DNA: TGCGCCAGCAGCCAAAATTTCTACGAGCAGTACTTC
CDR3 protein: CASSQNFYEQYF

V gene: TRBV5-1
D gene: -
CDR3 length: 16
clone size: -
J gene: TRBJ2-2
CDR3 DNA: TGCGCCAGCAGCTTGGCCGTAAATGATCTTGCCGGGGAGCTGTTTTTT
CDR3 protein: CASSLAVNDLAGELFF

V gene: TRBV12-3/TRBV12-4
D gene: TRBD1
CDR3 length: 14
clone size: -
J gene: TRBJ2-7
CDR3 DNA: TGTGCCAGCAGTTTAGTCGTGACAGGGTATGAGCAGTACTTC
CDR3 protein: CASSLVVTGYEQYF

V gene: TRBV20-1
D gene: TRBD2
CDR3 length: 16
clone size: -
J gene: TRBJ2-3
CDR3 DNA: TGCAGTGCTCCGGGGGGGTTTCGGGGGTCGGGTAATACGCAGTATTTT
CDR3 protein: CSAPGGFRGSGNTQYF

V gene: TRBV7-3
D gene: TRBD2
CDR3 length: 16
clone size: -
J gene: TRBJ2-3
CDR3 DNA: TGTGCCAGCAGCCCCTCGGGACTAGCGCTACCAGATACGCAGTATTTT
CDR3 protein: CASSPSGLALPDTQYF

V gene: TRBV20-1
D gene: TRBD1
CDR3 length: 15
clone size: -
J gene: TRBJ2-7
CDR3 DNA: TGCAGTGCTACCCTTGGGACAGGGCTATCCTACGAGCAGTACTTC
CDR3 protein: CSATLGTGLSYEQYF

V gene: TRBV7-9
D gene: -
CDR3 length: 12
clone size: -
J gene: TRBJ2-7
CDR3 DNA: TGTGCCAGTACCCCAGGAACCTACGAGCAGTACTTC
CDR3 protein: CASTPGTYEQYF

V gene: TRBV29-1
D gene: -
CDR3 length: 13
clone size: few
J gene: TRBJ2-7
CDR3 DNA: TGCAGCGTTGGGGAAGGGGTTTCCTACGAGCAGTACTTC
CDR3 protein: CSVGEGVSYEQYF

V gene: TRBV20-1
D gene: TRBD2
CDR3 length: 14
clone size: -
J gene: TRBJ2-5
CDR3 DNA: TGCAGTGCTCGAGGCGGGGGTGGACAAGAGACCCAGTACTTC
CDR3 protein: CSARGGGGQETQYF

V gene: TRBV6-2/TRBV6-3
D gene: -
CDR3 length: 11
clone size: many
J gene: TRBJ1-1
CDR3 DNA: TGTGCCAGTTTTCGAGACACTGAAGCTTTCTTT
CDR3 protein: CASFRDTEAFF

V gene: TRBV27
D gene: -
CDR3 length: 15
clone size: -
J gene: TRBJ1-5
CDR3 DNA: TGTGCCAGCAGTCGAGGGGTATATAGCAATCAGCCCCAGCATTTT
CDR3 protein: CASSRGVYSNQPQHF

V gene: TRBV12-3/TRBV12-4
D gene: -
CDR3 length: 16
clone size: -
J gene: TRBJ1-1
CDR3 DNA: TGTGCCAGCAGTTTAGGGTCGGCAGGGATGAACACTGAAGCTTTCTTT
CDR3 protein: CASSLGSAGMNTEAFF

V gene: TRBV29-1
D gene: -
CDR3 length: 13
clone size: -
J gene: TRBJ2-4
CDR3 DNA: TGCAGCGTTGCTGACCCCTGGGAAAGTGAGCAGTACTTC
CDR3 protein: CSVADPWESEQYF

V gene: TRBV7-3
D gene: -
CDR3 length: 15
clone size: -
J gene: TRBJ2-7
CDR3 DNA: TGTGCCAGCAGCTTAACCTCTGGGGATCTGGACGAGCAGTACTTC
CDR3 protein: CASSLTSGDLDEQYF

V gene: TRBV6-2/TRBV6-3
D gene: TRBD1
CDR3 length: 15
clone size: -
J gene: TRBJ2-3
CDR3 DNA: TGTGCCAGCACCGAGACAGGGTGGGGAACAGATACGCAGTATTTT
CDR3 protein: CASTETGWGTDTQYF

V gene: TRBV12-3/TRBV12-4
D gene: -
CDR3 length: 14
clone size: -
J gene: TRBJ1-5
CDR3 DNA: TGTGCCAGCAGCCTGCGGGACGAGGGTCAGCCCCAGCATTTT
CDR3 protein: CASSLRDEGQPQHF

V gene: TRBV7-6
D gene: -
CDR3 length: 15
clone size: -
J gene: TRBJ1-1
CDR3 DNA: TGTGCCAGCAGCTTAGCGCCAAGCATGAACACTGAAGCTTTCTTT
CDR3 protein: CASSLAPSMNTEAFF

V gene: TRBV7-6
D gene: -
CDR3 length: 12
clone size: -
J gene: TRBJ2-1
CDR3 DNA: TGTGCCAGCAGCTCAGGGACCTCTGAGCAGTTCTTC
CDR3 protein: CASSSGTSEQFF

V gene: TRBV5-5
D gene: TRBD1
CDR3 length: 15
clone size: few
J gene: TRBJ1-2
CDR3 DNA: TGTGCCAGCAGCTTGGAGCAGGGGGCGGTCTATGGCTACACCTTC
CDR3 protein: CASSLEQGAVYGYTF

V gene: TRBV4-3
D gene: -
CDR3 length: 13
clone size: -
J gene: TRBJ1-6
CDR3 DNA: TGCGCCAGCAGCCAAGTATCCGGTTCACCCCTCCACTTT
CDR3 protein: CASSQVSGSPLHF

V gene: TRBV6-5
D gene: TRBD1
CDR3 length: 14
clone size: -
J gene: TRBJ1-5
CDR3 DNA: TGTGCCAGCAGTCAAGGACAGGGGAATCAGCCCCAGCATTTT
CDR3 protein: CASSQGQGNQPQHF

V gene: TRBV7-3
D gene: -
CDR3 length: 13
clone size: -
J gene: TRBJ2-2
CDR3 DNA: TGTGCCAGCAGCTCGGGGACCACCGGGGAGCTGTTTTTT
CDR3 protein: CASSSGTTGELFF

V gene: TRBV6-6
D gene: TRBD1
CDR3 length: 16
clone size: -
J gene: TRBJ2-2
CDR3 DNA: TGTGCCAGCAATCCACCGGGACAGGGGAACACCGGGGAGCTGTTTTTT
CDR3 protein: CASNPPGQGNTGELFF

V gene: TRBV7-2
D gene: -
CDR3 length: 14
clone size: -
J gene: TRBJ2-7
CDR3 DNA: TGTGCCAGCAACCATCAGACGGCACCCTACGAGCAGTACTTC
CDR3 protein: CASNHQTAPYEQYF

V gene: TRBV5-1
D gene: TRBD1
CDR3 length: 15
clone size: once
J gene: TRBJ1-2
CDR3 DNA: TGCGCCAGCAGCTTGGGGGGACAGCGATTGGGGGGCTACACCTTC
CDR3 protein: CASSLGGQRLGGYTF

V gene: TRBV7-2
D gene: -
CDR3 length: 15
clone size: few
J gene: TRBJ2-5
CDR3 DNA: TGTGCCAGCAGCTTGTTTGCGGGGTTGGTAGAGACCCAGTACTTC
CDR3 protein: CASSLFAGLVETQYF

V gene: TRBV9
D gene: -
CDR3 length: 15
clone size: few
J gene: TRBJ2-5
CDR3 DNA: TGTGCCAGCAGTTCCGAGCTAGGGATCCAAGAGACCCAGTACTTC
CDR3 protein: CASSSELGIQETQYF

V gene: TRBV28
D gene: -
CDR3 length: 14
clone size: -
J gene: TRBJ2-7
CDR3 DNA: TGTGCCAGCAGTTTACTTCCTCATTCCTACGAGCAGTACTTC
CDR3 protein: CASSLLPHSYEQYF

V gene: TRBV5-1
D gene: TRBD2
CDR3 length: 15
clone size: few
J gene: TRBJ2-1
CDR3 DNA: TGCGCCAGCAGCTTGGCCCCGGAGCGGGGAGATGAGCAGTTCTTC
CDR3 protein: CASSLAPERGDEQFF

V gene: TRBV6-1
D gene: TRBD2
CDR3 length: 15
clone size: few
J gene: TRBJ2-3
CDR3 DNA: TGTGCCAGCAGAGGGACTAGCGGTACCACAGATACGCAGTATTTT
CDR3 protein: CASRGTSGTTDTQYF

V gene: TRBV6-4
D gene: TRBD1
CDR3 length: 16
clone size: -
J gene: TRBJ2-6
CDR3 DNA: TGTGCCAGCAGCCGGGGACAGGGAACAGGGGCCAACGTCCTGACTTTC
CDR3 protein: CASSRGQGTGANVLTF

V gene: TRBV15
D gene: TRBD2
CDR3 length: 17
clone size: -
J gene: TRBJ2-3
CDR3 DNA: TGTGCCACCAGCAGAGAGTGGCGGGAGGTAATCACAGATACGCAGTATTTT
CDR3 protein: CATSREWREVITDTQYF

V gene: TRBV7-2
D gene: TRBD2
CDR3 length: 14
clone size: -
J gene: TRBJ2-3
CDR3 DNA: TGTGCCAGCAGCTCGACTAGCGGATTAGATACGCAGTATTTT
CDR3 protein: CASSSTSGLDTQYF

V gene: TRBV20-1
D gene: -
CDR3 length: 12
clone size: -
J gene: TRBJ1-2
CDR3 DNA: TGCAGTGCCAGCGACAGGAACTATGGCTACACCTTC
CDR3 protein: CSASDRNYGYTF

V gene: TRBV25-1
D gene: -
CDR3 length: 15
clone size: -
J gene: TRBJ1-2
CDR3 DNA: TGTGCCAGCAGTGAAGATGGCAGCGCTAACTATGGCTACACCTTC
CDR3 protein: CASSEDGSANYGYTF

V gene: TRBV5-1
D gene: TRBD1
CDR3 length: 12
clone size: -
J gene: TRBJ2-7
CDR3 DNA: TGCGCCAGCAGCTCGACCTCAGGGGGAGAGTACTTC
CDR3 protein: CASSSTSGGEYF

V gene: TRBV7-3
D gene: TRBD2
CDR3 length: 15
clone size: few
J gene: TRBJ2-3
CDR3 DNA: TGTGCCAGCAGCCCGTCTCGGGGGGGCCTGGATACGCAGTATTTT
CDR3 protein: CASSPSRGGLDTQYF

V gene: TRBV2
D gene: -
CDR3 length: 14
clone size: -
J gene: TRBJ2-1
CDR3 DNA: TGTGCCAGCAGGGACTACACTTCCTACAATGAGCAGTTCTTC
CDR3 protein: CASRDYTSYNEQFF

V gene: TRBV27
D gene: TRBD1
CDR3 length: 14
clone size: few
J gene: TRBJ2-1
CDR3 DNA: TGTGCCAGCAGTAGCAGACAGGGGTACAATGAGCAGTTCTTC
CDR3 protein: CASSSRQGYNEQFF

V gene: TRBV28
D gene: TRBD1
CDR3 length: 13
clone size: -
J gene: TRBJ1-5
CDR3 DNA: TGTGCCAGCCACAGGGGAGGCAATCAGCCCCAGCATTTT
CDR3 protein: CASHRGGNQPQHF

V gene: TRBV4-3
D gene: -
CDR3 length: 14
clone size: -
J gene: TRBJ1-2
CDR3 DNA: TGCGCCAGCAGCCAAGCCGTGGGGGGACGTCTCTACACCTTC
CDR3 protein: CASSQAVGGRLYTF

V gene: TRBV20-1
D gene: TRBD1
CDR3 length: 15
clone size: -
J gene: TRBJ1-4
CDR3 DNA: TGCAGTGCTAGAACCGACAGGGGGAGATACGAAAAACTGTTTTTT
CDR3 protein: CSARTDRGRYEKLFF

V gene: TRBV4-1
D gene: TRBD1
CDR3 length: 15
clone size: few
J gene: TRBJ1-2
CDR3 DNA: TGCGCCAGCAGCACACCGGGACAGGGGTTACAGGGCTACACCTTC
CDR3 protein: CASSTPGQGLQGYTF

V gene: TRBV27
D gene: TRBD2
CDR3 length: 14
clone size: few
J gene: TRBJ2-1
CDR3 DNA: TGTGCCAGCAGTTATAGCGGGGAGTACAATGAGCAGTTCTTC
CDR3 protein: CASSYSGEYNEQFF

V gene: TRBV2
D gene: -
CDR3 length: 12
clone size: -
J gene: TRBJ1-2
CDR3 DNA: TGTGCCAGCTACTTCGGTAACTATGGCTACACCTTC
CDR3 protein: CASYFGNYGYTF

V gene: TRBV4-3
D gene: -
CDR3 length: 13
clone size: -
J gene: TRBJ1-4
CDR3 DNA: TGCGCCAGCAGCTTCAAATCCACAGAAAAACTGTTTTTT
CDR3 protein: CASSFKSTEKLFF

V gene: TRBV28
D gene: -
CDR3 length: 16
clone size: few
J gene: TRBJ1-5
CDR3 DNA: TGTGCCAGCTCCTCCCCCGGCAGGGGATTGAGTCAGCCCCAGCATTTT
CDR3 protein: CASSSPGRGLSQPQHF

V gene: TRBV7-9
D gene: TRBD1
CDR3 length: 14
clone size: -
J gene: TRBJ2-7
CDR3 DNA: TGTGCCAGCAGCCTAAAGGGACAGCCCCCCGAGCAGTACTTC
CDR3 protein: CASSLKGQPPEQYF

V gene: TRBV7-2
D gene: -
CDR3 length: 11
clone size: few
J gene: TRBJ2-7
CDR3 DNA: TGTGCCAGCAGATCGACAGGCCTCGGGTACTTC
CDR3 protein: CASRSTGLGYF

V gene: TRBV6-6
D gene: TRBD2
CDR3 length: 16
clone size: -
J gene: TRBJ2-3
CDR3 DNA: TGTGCCAGCAGCTCCAGAGGCAGCGGGGGAGCTTTAGGGGAGTATTTT
CDR3 protein: CASSSRGSGGALGEYF

V gene: TRBV2
D gene: -
CDR3 length: 12
clone size: few
J gene: TRBJ2-7
CDR3 DNA: TGTGCCAGCAGCCAGACTAGTTCCGAGCAGTACTTC
CDR3 protein: CASSQTSSEQYF

V gene: TRBV27
D gene: -
CDR3 length: 14
clone size: -
J gene: TRBJ1-6
CDR3 DNA: TGTGCCAGCAGTTGGAACGGGGGGAAGTCACCCCTCCACTTT
CDR3 protein: CASSWNGGKSPLHF

V gene: TRBV20-1
D gene: TRBD1
CDR3 length: 14
clone size: -
J gene: TRBJ1-1
CDR3 DNA: TGCAGTGTCGACAGGACAGGTCAGAACACTGAAGCTTTCTTT
CDR3 protein: CSVDRTGQNTEAFF